These 30 T cell receptor beta chains share one sample of origin, sequenced in a study of control samples from healthy donors and cancer patients. This table comes from immunoSEQ multiplex PCR, and its TCRdb copy is limited to in-frame clones, with some not included. The data contain about 12,000 clones, roughly 90% of them seen just once; the ten biggest clones take up about 2.5%. The sample comprised formalin-fixed, paraffin-embedded tissue. All receptors come from a male donor with melanoma.

The chain couples TRBV7-2 to TRBJ1-5; D gene ambiguous. Trimming left V 5 bases short and J 3 bases short, with 8 bases between. CDR3 length: 13 amino acids. CDR1 and CDR2 (germline): SGHTA, FQGNSA. Written as DNA, the CDR3 is TGTGCCAGCAGCGTTGGCGTCAATCAGCCCCAGCATTTT. Translating gives CASSVGVNQPQHF.

The J gene is TRBJ1-2, the V gene TRBV6-5; 8 nucleotides align to TRBD1. The CDR3 loop spans 14 amino acids. CDR1 is MNHEY, CDR2 SVGAGI, per germline. Unmatched junction bases numbered 6, after V lost 4 bases and J lost 5 bases. The CDR3 sequence: CASSSQGAVYGYTF. DNA of the CDR3: TGTGCCAGCAGTTCGCAGGGGGCTGTTTATGGCTACACCTTC.

This clone was seen a single time. The gene calls are TRBV5-6 and TRBJ2-7, with D uncertain. V lost 0 bases, J lost 2 bases, and 9 bases lay in between. There are 14 residues in the CDR3. Germline V gives CDR1 SGHDT, CDR2 YYEEEE. CDR3 amino acids: CASSLGQLTYEQYV. The CDR3 DNA reads as TGTGCCAGCAGCTTGGGGCAGCTCACCTACGAGCAGTACGTC.

The genes are TRBV7-3 and TRBJ2-1; TRBD2 aligns across 10 bases. From germline, CDR1 is SGHTA and CDR2 FQGTGA. J lost 10 bases, V lost 1 base, and 7 bases had no gene match. The CDR3 spans 15 residues. Here the CDR3 DNA reads TGTGCCAGCAGCTTAATCCCAGCGGGAGGGGGCGAGCAGTTCTTC. Its translation is CASSLIPAGGGEQFF. The full variable domain, its missing parts supplied by reference TRBV7-3 and TRBJ2-1, is GAGVSQTPSNKVTEKGKYVELRCDPISGHTALYWYRQSLGQGPEFLIYFQGTGAADDSGLPNDRFFAVRPEGSVSTLKIQRTERGDSAVYLCASSLIPAGGGEQFFGPGTRLTVL.

This chain links TRBV15 with TRBJ1-6; TRBD1 matches 12 bases. The V gene's germline CDR1 is LNHNV and CDR2 YYDKDF (reference sequence). The V and J ends lost 1 base and 7 bases, in that order; junction bases with no gene match: 5. This CDR3 region has 17 residues. CDR3 DNA sequence: TGTGCCACCAGCAGAGGGGGACAGGGGGCCCGAAATTCACCCCTCCACTTT. Its translation is CATSRGGQGARNSPLHF.

Only a few counts were recorded for this clone. V usage is TRBV6-5 and J usage is TRBJ2-2; 8 bases match TRBD2. Per the germline V gene, CDR1 is MNHEY and CDR2 is SVGAGI. The CDR3 is made up of 15 amino acids. V dropped 9 bases and J dropped 6; count of bases not matched to a gene: 12. The DNA of the CDR3 is TGTGCCAGGGTTAGCGGGAAGGTATGTGCCGGGGAGCTGTTTTTT. Protein product: CARVSGKVCAGELFF.

V is TRBV9 and J is TRBJ2-3; the D gene is possibly TRBD2 (5 bases). Trimming removed 4 bases at V and 4 bases at J, with 13 bases between. In germline, CDR1 is SGDLS, CDR2 YYNGEE. This CDR3 region has 14 residues. CDR3 loop: CASSTLPGADTQYF. In DNA form, the CDR3 reads TGTGCCAGCAGCACTTTACCCGGGGCAGATACGCAGTATTTT.

The chain is built from TRBV19 and TRBJ1-2; TRBD1 aligns across 7 bases. V was pared by 7 bases and J by 2 bases, with 4 bases of the junction left unmatched. Germline V gene data show CDR1 as LNHDA and CDR2 as SQIVND (reference sequence). CDR3 length: 13 amino acids. Here the CDR3 DNA reads TGTGCCAGTACCTTGACAGGGAACTATGGCTACACCTTC. This gives the protein CASTLTGNYGYTF.

V and J are TRBV28 and TRBJ2-2, with D perhaps TRBD1 (6 bases). Per the germline V gene, CDR1 is MDHEN and CDR2 is SYDVKM. The V end lost 2 bases, the J end lost 0 bases, and 7 bases lay between the germline ends. This CDR3 contains 15 residues. The CDR3: CASSLGQTNTGELFF. The CDR3, as DNA: TGTGCCAGCAGTTTAGGACAGACGAACACCGGGGAGCTGTTTTTT.

This clone was seen a few times. The rearrangement uses TRBV29-1 and TRBJ2-1; D is unclear. This CDR3 has 15 amino acids. Trimming left V 4 bases short and J 9 bases short, with 22 bases between. CDR1 is SQVTM, CDR2 ANQGSEA, per germline. As DNA, the CDR3 is TGCAGCGTTGTCCGAGTAGGGCAGGCCCCCTCTGAGCAGTTCTTC. Its translation: CSVVRVGQAPSEQFF.

V gene TRBV9 combines with J gene TRBJ2-3, with 14 positions matching TRBD2. The length of the CDR3 is 16 residues. CDR1 and CDR2 from the germline V gene are SGDLS and YYNGEE. V was pared by 3 bases and J by 4 bases, with 4 bases of the junction left unmatched. CDR3: CASSAGTSGSADTQYF. DNA of the CDR3: TGTGCCAGCAGCGCCGGGACTAGCGGGAGCGCAGATACGCAGTATTTT.

This rearrangement joins TRBV5-6 to TRBJ2-1; 7 bases agree with TRBD2. The CDR3 runs 15 residues. In germline, CDR1 is SGHDT, CDR2 YYEEEE. After removal of 0 bases from V and 7 bases from J, the junction contained 7 bases not matched to a gene. Here the CDR3 reads CASSLGGSLGNEQFF. CDR3 nucleotides: TGTGCCAGCAGCTTGGGCGGGAGTCTGGGTAATGAGCAGTTCTTC.

The CDR3: CASSERGEPYGYTF. In DNA form, the CDR3 reads TGTGCCAGCAGTGAAAGGGGTGAGCCCTATGGCTACACCTTC. This chain joins TRBV6-1 and TRBJ1-2; D possibly corresponds to TRBD1 (5 bases). Trimming pared 2 bases from V and 4 bases from J, leaving 11 bases between. The germline V gene encodes CDR1 MNHNS and CDR2 SASEGT. This CDR3 has 14 residues.

Only one count was recorded for this clone. CDR3 loop: CASSPMARGQGTEAFF. DNA of the CDR3: TGTGCCAGCTCACCAATGGCTCGGGGTCAGGGGACTGAAGCTTTCTTT. The rearrangement uses TRBV18 and TRBJ1-1, with D possibly matching TRBD1 (6 bases). Germline values: CDR1 KGHSH, CDR2 LQKENI. The CDR3 loop spans 16 amino acids. With 2 bases removed from V and 5 bases from J, the gap between germline ends came to 18 bases.

This clone came up once. This rearrangement joins TRBV9 to TRBJ1-1; D is undetermined. The CDR3 sequence is 14 residues long. The germline V gene has CDR1 SGDLS and CDR2 YYNGEE. The V end was cut by 4 bases, the J end by 0 bases, with 10 bases between. For the CDR3, the DNA is TGTGCCAGCAGCCCGCGGGTCATGAACACTGAAGCTTTCTTT. It is translated as CASSPRVMNTEAFF.

The gene calls are TRBV20-1 and TRBJ1-1; D gene unclear. Germline values: CDR1 DFQATT, CDR2 SNEGSKA (reference sequence). The CDR3 is 11 residues long. V shed 2 bases and J shed 1 base, with 2 bases lying between them. In DNA, the CDR3 is TGCAGTGCTAGACAGAACACTGAAGCTTTCTTT. This translates into CSARQNTEAFF.

The table lists this clone with a few counts. The V and J genes are TRBV7-2 and TRBJ2-1, with 9 nucleotides matching TRBD2. The length of the CDR3 is 15 residues. The germline V gene has CDR1 SGHTA and CDR2 FQGNSA. Trimming at V came to 2 bases and at J to 4 bases, leaving 3 bases not matched to a gene. CDR3 region: CASSLLTSGYNEQFF. DNA for the CDR3: TGTGCCAGCAGCTTATTGACTAGCGGATACAATGAGCAGTTCTTC. Variable domain in full (rest from reference TRBV7-2 and TRBJ2-1): GAGVSQSPSNKVTEKGKDVELRCDPISGHTALYWYRQSLGQGLEFLIYFQGNSAPDKSGLPSDRFSAERTGGSVSTLTIQRTQQEDSAVYLCASSLLTSGYNEQFFGPGTRLTVL.

The chain is built from TRBV5-1 and TRBJ2-7; D not certain. The CDR3 is made up of 14 amino acids. From germline, CDR1 is SGHRS and CDR2 YFSETQ. Trimming removed 0 bases at V and 4 bases at J, with 11 bases between. The CDR3 DNA reads as TGCGCCAGCAGCTTGGGAGTCGGAAAATACGAGCAGTACGTC. Protein product: CASSLGVGKYEQYV.

J is TRBJ1-5 and V is TRBV9; no definite D call. The CDR3 covers 13 residues. Germline CDR1 is SGDLS and CDR2 is YYNGEE. V was clipped by 0 bases and J by 6 bases, with 7 bases between them. The DNA of the CDR3 is TGTGCCAGCAGCGTAGGTATCGGTCAGCCCCAGCATTTT. Translating gives CASSVGIGQPQHF.

This sequence joins TRBV29-1 and TRBJ2-1, with 15 nucleotides matching TRBD2. The CDR3 consists of 15 residues. Germline V gives CDR1 SQVTM, CDR2 ANQGSEA. Losses at the gene ends were 2 bases for V and 9 bases for J; bases not matched to a gene: 5. As DNA, the CDR3 is TGCAGCGTTGAACGCGGACTAGCGGGAGGGAGTGAGCAGTTCTTC. Its translation: CSVERGLAGGSEQFF.

The V call is TRBV24-1, the J call TRBJ1-2; 9 nucleotides agree with TRBD1. Germline V CDR1 and CDR2: KGHDR, SFDVKD. This CDR3 has 15 amino acids. Trimming took 3 bases from V and 3 from J; bases not matched to a gene: 4. The CDR3 nucleotides read TGTGCCACCAGTGATCCGGGACAGGGAGACTATGGCTACACCTTC. Translation: CATSDPGQGDYGYTF.

In nucleotides, the CDR3 is TGTGCCAGCTCACAGGGACAGCGGGGCGCTGAAGCTTTCTTT. This translates into CASSQGQRGAEAFF. The chain joins TRBV18 to TRBJ1-1; TRBD1 agrees at 7 bases. Germline CDR1 is KGHSH and CDR2 is LQKENI. Trimming cost V 4 bases and J 6 bases; bases outside gene matches: 8. This CDR3 contains 14 residues.

The chain is built from TRBV7-9 and TRBJ2-3; D ambiguous. This CDR3 spans 12 amino acids. The ends were cut back, 5 bases at V and 4 bases at J, with 7 bases in the middle. CDR1 SEHNR and CDR2 FQNEAQ come from the germline V gene (reference sequence). The CDR3 DNA reads as TGTGCCAGCAGCCAATCCGCAGATACGCAGTATTTT. It translates to CASSQSADTQYF.

This chain connects TRBV4-2 to TRBJ2-7, with TRBD2 matching 10 bases. J lost 4 bases, V lost 2 bases, and 11 bases had no gene match. This CDR3 is 17 amino acids long. CDR1 and CDR2 from the germline V gene are LGHNA and YNFKEQ. Here the CDR3 reads CASSQPRLAGEFYEQYF. DNA for the CDR3: TGTGCCAGCAGCCAACCAAGGCTAGCGGGAGAATTTTACGAGCAGTACTTC.

V usage is TRBV11-3 and J usage is TRBJ2-5; 9 bases are a match to TRBD1. Germline-derived CDR1 and CDR2 are SGHNT and YENEEA. The CDR3 is 14 amino acids. V shed 3 bases, J shed 3 bases, and the junction held 2 bases outside the gene matches. For the CDR3, the DNA is TGTGCCAGCAGCTTGGGGACAGGGAAAGAGACCCAGTACTTC. It translates to CASSLGTGKETQYF. The complete variable domain, with remaining parts taken from reference TRBV11-3 and TRBJ2-5, reads EAGVVQSPRYKIIEKKQPVAFWCNPISGHNTLYWYLQNLGQGPELLIRYENEEAVDDSQLPKDRFSAERLKGVDSTLKIQPAELGDSAVYLCASSLGTGKETQYFGPGTRLLVL.

The V gene is TRBV25-1, the J gene TRBJ2-7, with 11 bases that match TRBD2. With 5 bases clipped from V and 4 bases from J, the junction kept 7 bases outside the gene matches. This CDR3 has 15 residues. The germline CDR1 and CDR2 sequences are MGHDK and SYGVNS. In nucleotides, the CDR3 is TGTGCCAGCAGTACTACTAGCGGGAGAAGGTACGAGCAGTACTTC. Amino acid sequence: CASSTTSGRRYEQYF.

This chain joins TRBV30 and TRBJ2-1; no reliable D call. This CDR3 has 15 amino acids. Deletions cut 0 bases from V and 0 bases from J, with 9 bases between. Germline values: CDR1 GTSNPN, CDR2 SVGIG (reference sequence). The CDR3 sequence: CAWSVQLSSYNEQFF. DNA of the CDR3: TGTGCCTGGAGTGTTCAGCTGAGCTCCTACAATGAGCAGTTCTTC.

V and J are TRBV4-2 and TRBJ2-3; D gene ambiguous. Deletions cut 1 base from V and 6 bases from J, with 11 bases between. This CDR3 contains 14 residues. Looked up from germline, CDR1 is LGHNA and CDR2 is YNFKEQ. In nucleotides, the CDR3 is TGTGCCAGCAGCCAAGGTGGTCTTACCGATACGCAGTATTTT. Protein sequence: CASSQGGLTDTQYF.

This clone was seen more than once but under ten times. V usage is TRBV5-1 and J usage is TRBJ2-2; 9 nucleotides line up with TRBD2. The germline V gene has CDR1 SGHRS and CDR2 YFSETQ. The CDR3 spans 15 residues. With V trimmed by 2 bases and J by 3 bases, 2 bases remained unmatched. The DNA of the CDR3 is TGCGCCAGCAGCTTATTAGCGGGAGACACCGGGGAGCTGTTTTTT. Translating gives CASSLLAGDTGELFF.

The chain links TRBV7-3 to TRBJ2-3; 7 bases are a match to TRBD2. Trimming at V came to 0 bases and at J to 1 base, leaving 1 base not matched to a gene. The CDR3 has 15 residues. CDR1 is SGHTA and CDR2 is FQGTGA in the germline V gene. CDR3 loop: CASSLTGRGTDTQYF. The DNA for the CDR3 is TGTGCCAGCAGCTTAACGGGGAGGGGCACAGATACGCAGTATTTT.